The entry that follows covers one TCR beta chain sequence. The method was immunoSEQ multiplex PCR; TCRdb's version includes in-frame clones alone and lacks a portion of them. The table shows roughly 1,500,000 clones, with approximately 98% occurring only once. The data were taken from a study of shared clonotypes between healthy human individuals. V was pared by 3 bases and J by 13 bases, with 16 bases between. This CDR3 has 13 residues. Germline lookup yields CDR1 MGHRA and CDR2 YSYEKL. The receptor was derived from a man aged 25 to 40 in good health. The sequenced sample was naive CD4+ T cells sorted from blood. Regarding subset: CD45RA+ positively selected. The chain couples TRBV4-1 to TRBJ2-1; possibly TRBD2 for D (7 bases). CDR3 residues: CASSQSPGGRQFF. The DNA of the CDR3 is TGCGCCAGCAGCCAGAGTCCCGGGGGGCGCCAGTTCTTC.